This paragraph reports one T cell receptor beta chain. Its antigen is still unknown. CDR1 is MDHEN and CDR2 is SYDVKM in the germline V gene. Trimming removed 5 bases from V and 0 bases from J, with 8 bases in between. CDR3 length equals 14 residues. These data originate in a study of PD-1 blockade in mismatch repair-deficient tumors. Findings and limits, study-wide: Tumor-resident clones, often undetectable pretreatment in blood, expanded then contracted after pembrolizumab.

Every patient had mismatch repair deficiency by PCR or immunohistochemistry. TCRs were sequenced from a few patients responding to pembrolizumab. Using immunoSEQ multiplex PCR, the repertoire was profiled, and TCRdb retains in-frame clones only, with some absent. The sample has roughly 37,000 clones, approximately 88% seen once. The V call is TRBV28, the J call TRBJ1-5; D call uncertain. The sequenced sample was PBMCs, obtained 38 to 40 weeks after starting pembrolizumab. The source is an adult with mismatch repair-deficient cancer. CDR3 sequence: CASSAPGSNQPQHF. The DNA for the CDR3 is TGTGCCAGCAGTGCACCCGGTAGCAATCAGCCCCAGCATTTT.